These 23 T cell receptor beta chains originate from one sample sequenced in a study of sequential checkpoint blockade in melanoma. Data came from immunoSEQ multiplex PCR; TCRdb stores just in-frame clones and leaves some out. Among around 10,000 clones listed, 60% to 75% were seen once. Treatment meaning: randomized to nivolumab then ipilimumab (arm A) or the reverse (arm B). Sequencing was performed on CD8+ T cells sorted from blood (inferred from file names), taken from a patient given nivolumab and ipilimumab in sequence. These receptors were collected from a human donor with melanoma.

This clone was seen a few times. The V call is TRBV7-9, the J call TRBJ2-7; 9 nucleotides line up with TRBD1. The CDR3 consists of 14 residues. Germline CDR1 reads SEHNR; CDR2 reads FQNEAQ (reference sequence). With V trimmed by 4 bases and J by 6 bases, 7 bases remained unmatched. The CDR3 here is CASSSRDRVFEQYF. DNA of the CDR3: TGTGCCAGCAGCTCCCGGGACAGGGTCTTCGAGCAGTACTTC.

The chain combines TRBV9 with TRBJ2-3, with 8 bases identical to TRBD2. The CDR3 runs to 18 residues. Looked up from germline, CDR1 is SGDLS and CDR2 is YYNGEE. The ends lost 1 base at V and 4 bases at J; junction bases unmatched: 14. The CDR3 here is CASSVSSVATGGSDTQYF. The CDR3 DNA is TGTGCCAGCAGCGTATCTTCAGTTGCGACGGGAGGGTCAGATACGCAGTATTTT.

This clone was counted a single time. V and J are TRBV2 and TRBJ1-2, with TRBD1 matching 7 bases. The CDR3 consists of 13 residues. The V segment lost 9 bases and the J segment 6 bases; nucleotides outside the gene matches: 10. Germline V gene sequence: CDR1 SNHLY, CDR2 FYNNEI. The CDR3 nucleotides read TGTGCCAGACTCCGACAGGGAACGGATGGCTACACCTTC. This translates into CARLRQGTDGYTF.

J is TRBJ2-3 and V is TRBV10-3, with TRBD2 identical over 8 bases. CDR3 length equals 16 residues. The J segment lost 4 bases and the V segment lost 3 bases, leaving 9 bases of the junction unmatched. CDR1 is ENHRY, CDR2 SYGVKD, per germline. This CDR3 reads CAISDRGSGSPDTQYF. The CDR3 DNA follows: TGTGCCATCAGTGACCGGGGGAGCGGGAGCCCAGATACGCAGTATTTT.

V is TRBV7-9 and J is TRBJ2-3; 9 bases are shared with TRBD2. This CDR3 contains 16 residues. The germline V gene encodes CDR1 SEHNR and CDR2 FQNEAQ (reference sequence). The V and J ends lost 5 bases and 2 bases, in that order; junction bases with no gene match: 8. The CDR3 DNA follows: TGTGCCAGCAGCCCACGACTAGCGGACGACACAGATACGCAGTATTTT. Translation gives CASSPRLADDTDTQYF. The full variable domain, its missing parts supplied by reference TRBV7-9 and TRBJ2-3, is DTGVSQNPRHKITKRGQNVTFRCDPISEHNRLYWYRQTLGQGPEFLTYFQNEAQLEKSRLLSDRFSAERPKGSFSTLEIQRTEQGDSAMYLCASSPRLADDTDTQYFGPGTRLTVL.

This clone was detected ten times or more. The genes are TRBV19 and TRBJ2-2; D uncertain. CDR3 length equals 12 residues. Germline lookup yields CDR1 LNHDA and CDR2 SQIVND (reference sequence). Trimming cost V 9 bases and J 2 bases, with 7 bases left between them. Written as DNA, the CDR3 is TGTGCCAGCCACAAAAACACCGGGGAGCTGTTTTTT. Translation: CASHKNTGELFF.

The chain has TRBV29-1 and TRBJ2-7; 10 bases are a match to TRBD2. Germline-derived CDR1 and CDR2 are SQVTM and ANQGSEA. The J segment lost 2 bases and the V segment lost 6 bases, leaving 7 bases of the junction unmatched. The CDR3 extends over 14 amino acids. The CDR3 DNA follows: TGCAGCGTCGGACTAGCGGATTCAACCTACGAGCAGTACTTC. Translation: CSVGLADSTYEQYF.

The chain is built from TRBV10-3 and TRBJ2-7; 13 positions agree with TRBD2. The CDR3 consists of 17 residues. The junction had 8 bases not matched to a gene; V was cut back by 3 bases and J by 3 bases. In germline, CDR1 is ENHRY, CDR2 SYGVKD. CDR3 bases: TGTGCCATCAGTGAAATTTGGCGGACTAGCGGGAGCTACGAGCAGTACTTC. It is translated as CAISEIWRTSGSYEQYF.

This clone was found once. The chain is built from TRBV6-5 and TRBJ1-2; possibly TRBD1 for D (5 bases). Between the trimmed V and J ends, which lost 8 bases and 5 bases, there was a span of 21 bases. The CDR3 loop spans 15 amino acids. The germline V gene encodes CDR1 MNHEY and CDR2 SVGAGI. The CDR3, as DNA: TGTGCCAGCCTTGGGTGGGGCACCACCACTTATGGCTACACCTTC. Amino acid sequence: CASLGWGTTTYGYTF.

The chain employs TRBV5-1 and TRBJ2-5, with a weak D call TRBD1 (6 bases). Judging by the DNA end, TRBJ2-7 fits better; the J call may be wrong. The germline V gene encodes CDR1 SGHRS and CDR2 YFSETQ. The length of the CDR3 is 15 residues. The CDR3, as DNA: TGCGCCAGCAGCTTGGATCAGGGGAGTCTCGACGAGCAGTACTTC. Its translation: CASSLDQGSLDEQYF.

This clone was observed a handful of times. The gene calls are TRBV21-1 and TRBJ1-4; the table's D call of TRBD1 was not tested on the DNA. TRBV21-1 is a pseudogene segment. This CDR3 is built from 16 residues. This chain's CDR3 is CASSKSGDRGNEKLFF. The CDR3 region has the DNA TGTGCCAGCAGCAAATCCGGCGACAGGGGAAATGAAAAACTGTTTTTT.

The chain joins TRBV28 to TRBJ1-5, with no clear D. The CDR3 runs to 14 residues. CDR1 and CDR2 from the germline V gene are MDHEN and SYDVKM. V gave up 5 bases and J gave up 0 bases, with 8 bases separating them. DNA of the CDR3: TGTGCCAGCAGTCGGAGCTATAGCAATCAGCCCCAGCATTTT. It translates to CASSRSYSNQPQHF.

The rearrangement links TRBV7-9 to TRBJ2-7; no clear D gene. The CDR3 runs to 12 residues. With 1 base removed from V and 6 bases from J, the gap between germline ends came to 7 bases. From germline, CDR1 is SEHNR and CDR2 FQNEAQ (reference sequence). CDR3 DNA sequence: TGTGCCAGCAGCTTAGAGAGGTCCGAGCAGTACTTC. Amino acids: CASSLERSEQYF.

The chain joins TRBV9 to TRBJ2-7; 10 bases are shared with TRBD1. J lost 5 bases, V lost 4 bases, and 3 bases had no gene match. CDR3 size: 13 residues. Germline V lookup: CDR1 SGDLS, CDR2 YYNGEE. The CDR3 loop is CASSPGTGDEQYF. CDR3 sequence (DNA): TGTGCCAGCAGCCCGGGGACAGGGGACGAGCAGTACTTC.

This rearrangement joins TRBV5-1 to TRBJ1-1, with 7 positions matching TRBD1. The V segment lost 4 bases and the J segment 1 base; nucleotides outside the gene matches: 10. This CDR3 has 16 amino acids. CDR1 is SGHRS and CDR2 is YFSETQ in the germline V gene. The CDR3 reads CASSLLDRKENTEAFF. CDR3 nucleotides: TGCGCCAGCAGCCTACTGGACAGGAAAGAGAACACTGAAGCTTTCTTT.

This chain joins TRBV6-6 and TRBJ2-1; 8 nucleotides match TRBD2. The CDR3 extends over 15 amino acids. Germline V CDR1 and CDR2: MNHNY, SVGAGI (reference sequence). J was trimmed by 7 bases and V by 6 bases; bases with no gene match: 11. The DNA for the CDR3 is TGTGCCAGCAGCCTCGGGGGGGCCCTGATGAATGAGCAGTTCTTC. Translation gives CASSLGGALMNEQFF.

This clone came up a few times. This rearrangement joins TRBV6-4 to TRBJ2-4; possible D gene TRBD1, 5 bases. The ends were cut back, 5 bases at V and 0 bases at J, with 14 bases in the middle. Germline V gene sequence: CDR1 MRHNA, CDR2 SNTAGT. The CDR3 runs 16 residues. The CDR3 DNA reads TGTGCCAGCAGTCAAGGGGCAGCCCTAGCCAAAAACATTCAGTACTTC. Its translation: CASSQGAALAKNIQYF.

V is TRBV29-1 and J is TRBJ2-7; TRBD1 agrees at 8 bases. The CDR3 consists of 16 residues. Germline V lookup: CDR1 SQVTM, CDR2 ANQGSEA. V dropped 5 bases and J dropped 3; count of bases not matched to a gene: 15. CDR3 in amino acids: CSVSGGWTGKLYEQYF. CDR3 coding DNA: TGCAGCGTTAGTGGGGGGTGGACAGGGAAACTCTACGAGCAGTACTTC.

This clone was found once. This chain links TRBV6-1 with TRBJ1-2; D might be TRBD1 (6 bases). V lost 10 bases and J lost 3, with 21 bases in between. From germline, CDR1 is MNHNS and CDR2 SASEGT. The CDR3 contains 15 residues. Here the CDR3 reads CANREGELSDYGYTF. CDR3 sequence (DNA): TGTGCCAATAGAGAGGGGGAACTGTCAGACTATGGCTACACCTTC.

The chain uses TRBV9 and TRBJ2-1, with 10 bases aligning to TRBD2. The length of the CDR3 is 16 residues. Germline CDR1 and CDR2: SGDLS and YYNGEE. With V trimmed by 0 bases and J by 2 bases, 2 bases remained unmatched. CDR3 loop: CASSVGTSGTYNEQFF. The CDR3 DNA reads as TGTGCCAGCAGCGTAGGGACTAGCGGTACCTACAATGAGCAGTTCTTC.

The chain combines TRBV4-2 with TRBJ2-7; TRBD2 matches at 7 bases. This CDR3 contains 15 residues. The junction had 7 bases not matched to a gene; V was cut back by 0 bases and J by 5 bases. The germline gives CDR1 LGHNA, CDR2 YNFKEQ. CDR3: CASSQEVGGQDEQYF. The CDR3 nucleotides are TGTGCCAGCAGCCAAGAGGTGGGAGGGCAGGACGAGCAGTACTTC.

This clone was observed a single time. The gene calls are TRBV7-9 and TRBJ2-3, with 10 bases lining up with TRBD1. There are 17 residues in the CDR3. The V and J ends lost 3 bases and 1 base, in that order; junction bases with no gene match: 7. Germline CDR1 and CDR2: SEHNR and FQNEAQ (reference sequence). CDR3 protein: CASSFPVGQGGTDTQYF. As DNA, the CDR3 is TGTGCCAGCAGCTTCCCGGTTGGACAGGGGGGCACAGATACGCAGTATTTT.

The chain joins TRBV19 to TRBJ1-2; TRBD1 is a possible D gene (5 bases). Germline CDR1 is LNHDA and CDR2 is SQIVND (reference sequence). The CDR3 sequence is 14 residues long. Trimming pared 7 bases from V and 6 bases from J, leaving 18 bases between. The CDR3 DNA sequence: TGTGCCAGTATCCCGGGGGGGATTGGGCATGGCTACACCTTC. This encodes CASIPGGIGHGYTF. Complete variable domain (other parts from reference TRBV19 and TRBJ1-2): DGGITQSPKYLFRKEGQNVTLSCEQNLNHDAMYWYRQDPGQGLRLIYYSQIVNDFQKGDIAEGYSVSREKKESFPLTVTSAQKNPTAFYLCASIPGGIGHGYTFGSGTRLTVV.